This TCR beta chain was captured in a study of cytomegalovirus exposure and HLA in healthy donors. Study results and limitations: TCR beta chains numbering approximately 150 were designated cytomegalovirus-associated. Earlier analysis found most TCR beta V segments productive about 87% or about 30% of the time. A later analysis linked a missense DCLRE1C variant to TCR beta V- and J-gene trimming. Among TCR sequences, most were rare, though some public TCRs appeared in many donors.

Germline loops: CDR1 SQVTM, CDR2 ANQGSEA. With 2 bases clipped from V and 7 bases from J, the junction kept 1 base outside the gene matches. CDR3 size: 12 residues. On this clone itself: Its matching antigen is unknown.

PCR involved 60 Vbeta and 13 Jbeta primers. Here immunoSEQ multiplex PCR was the method, and the copy in TCRdb shows in-frame clones only, minus some. The sample table includes roughly 55,000 clones. The sequencing sample was made of PBMCs. The genes are TRBV29-1 and TRBJ2-7; 11 bases line up with TRBD2. The TCR comes from a woman between 45 and 60 years old in good health and CMV-seropositive. The CDR3 DNA is TGCAGCGTTGAACTAGCGGGGGGTGAGCAGTACTTC. This gives the protein CSVELAGGEQYF.